This entry lists 9 T cell receptor beta chains sequenced from one sample in a study of T-cell reconstitution after alpha-beta-depleted transplantation in children. TCRbeta library construction was performed incorporating unique molecular identifiers. One entry per CDR3 protein results from TCRdb running MiXCR on the PCR reads. The data hold about 600,000 distinct CDR3 sequences, with over 10% observed a single time. This specimen was PBMCs, mostly from graft donor cells, taken 360 days after TCRalphabeta/CD19-depleted stem cell transplant. The receptors come from a male patient under 18 who had a stem cell transplant for acute myeloid leukemia, so the T cells may come from the graft donor.

Ten or more counts support this clonotype. J is TRBJ2-7 and V is TRBV7-2, with D uncertain. This CDR3 contains 14 residues. The germline gives CDR1 SGHTA, CDR2 FQGNSA. Trimming stripped 0 bases from V and 1 base from J, with 7 bases between. Here the CDR3 reads CASSLAGKSYEQYF. Here the CDR3 DNA reads TGTGCCAGCAGCTTAGCGGGAAAGTCCTACGAGCAGTACTTC.

This clonotype was seen a few times. This sequence joins TRBV29-1 and TRBJ2-7; the D is unclear. The CDR3 runs 12 residues. Per germline, CDR1 SQVTM and CDR2 ANQGSEA. Trimming stripped 4 bases from V and 4 bases from J, with 11 bases between. The CDR3 nucleotides are TGCAGCGTTGCGCCAGCTACTTACGAGCAGTACTTC. It codes for CSVAPATYEQYF.

J is TRBJ2-5 and V is TRBV7-9; 10 bases are shared with TRBD1. This CDR3 is 15 amino acids long. CDR1 SEHNR and CDR2 FQNEAQ come from the germline V gene (reference sequence). Trimming cost V 5 bases and J 4 bases; bases outside gene matches: 7. The CDR3 region has the DNA TGTGCCAGCAGCCTCGACAGGGGGCGAGGAGAGACCCAGTACTTC. It codes for CASSLDRGRGETQYF. Together with reference TRBV7-9 and TRBJ2-5, the CDR3 gives the full variable domain: DTGVSQNPRHKITKRGQNVTFRCDPISEHNRLYWYRQTLGQGPEFLTYFQNEAQLEKSRLLSDRFSAERPKGSFSTLEIQRTEQGDSAMYLCASSLDRGRGETQYFGPGTRLLVL.

The table lists this clonotype with a few counts. The chain has TRBV7-2 and TRBJ2-7, with 7 bases matching TRBD2. CDR1 is SGHTA, CDR2 FQGNSA, per germline. The junction had 12 bases not matched to a gene; V was cut back by 5 bases and J by 2 bases. The CDR3 totals 16 residues. The CDR3 sequence: CASSRNLADGPYEQYF. In DNA, the CDR3 is TGTGCCAGCAGCCGTAATCTAGCGGACGGTCCCTACGAGCAGTACTTC.

This clonotype occurred a few times. This chain uses TRBV4-3 with TRBJ2-7, with 13 bases aligning to TRBD2. From germline, CDR1 is LGHNA and CDR2 YSLEER. With 3 bases clipped from V and 3 bases from J, the junction kept 2 bases outside the gene matches. The CDR3 extends over 15 amino acids. The CDR3 DNA reads as TGCGCCAGCAGCCACCGGACTAGCGGGGGCTACGAGCAGTACTTC. This codes for CASSHRTSGGYEQYF.

This clonotype has ten or more counts. CDR3 nucleotides: TGTGCCAGCAGCCAGACTATCACCGAGCAGTTCTTC. It specifies CASSQTITEQFF. The rearrangement uses TRBV7-6 and TRBJ2-1; D might be TRBD2 (5 bases). Germline-derived CDR1 and CDR2 are SGHVS and FNYEAQ. The CDR3 consists of 12 residues. V gave up 5 bases and J gave up 10 bases, with 12 bases separating them.

This clonotype was recorded at least ten times. The chain uses TRBV12-3 or TRBV12-4 and TRBJ2-4; D remains unclear. V lost 1 base, J lost 1 base, and 8 bases lay in between. The CDR3 sequence is 15 residues long. CDR3 bases: TGTGCCAGCAGTTTAGGGGCTTTGGCCAAAAACATTCAGTACTTC. Encoded protein: CASSLGALAKNIQYF.

This clonotype came up many times. This chain uses TRBV20-1 with TRBJ2-2, with D unresolved. CDR3 length: 14 residues. V lost 0 bases and J 3 bases, leaving 8 bases between the germline ends. Germline V gene data show CDR1 as DFQATT and CDR2 as SNEGSKA (reference sequence). This CDR3 reads CSARDPAYTGELFF. In DNA, the CDR3 is TGCAGTGCTAGAGATCCTGCGTACACCGGGGAGCTGTTTTTT.

This clonotype occurred many times. In DNA, the CDR3 is TGCAGCGTTGAGATAGCGGGAGGGCCATCCTACAATGAGCAGTTCTTC. It is translated as CSVEIAGGPSYNEQFF. V and J are TRBV29-1 and TRBJ2-1, with TRBD2 matching over 11 bases. The CDR3 contains 16 residues. With 3 bases clipped from V and 1 base from J, the junction kept 5 bases outside the gene matches. Germline V lookup: CDR1 SQVTM, CDR2 ANQGSEA.